Reported below is one T cell receptor (beta chain). In the original workflow: Amplified reference gene primers provided the basis for estimating nucleated cell counts. The protocol was immunoSEQ multiplex PCR, while the TCRdb copy is restricted to in-frame clones and leaves out a portion. V and J calls and clone size are copied from that table; D and trimming were computed from the DNA. The repertoire includes roughly 100,000 clones, approximately 92% of them detected once, and more than 5% sits in the top ten. The data belong to a study of blood T cell repertoires in COVID-19. On the study more broadly: COVID-19 samples from acute and convalescent phases originated in the United States, Italy and Spain. T cells, B-cell-depleted T cells, or PBMCs supplied cDNA or gDNA.

The V segment lost 5 bases and the J segment 1 base; nucleotides outside the gene matches: 4. CDR3 length: 14 amino acids. The germline gives CDR1 SGDLS, CDR2 YYNGEE. The chain links TRBV9 to TRBJ1-2; TRBD1 aligns across 8 bases. Material for sequencing was peripheral blood. The TCR comes from a middle-aged man with active COVID-19. The CDR3 DNA follows: TGTGCCAGCAGTGGACAGGGACGTAACTATGGCTACACCTTC. It yields the protein CASSGQGRNYGYTF. Variable domain in full (rest from reference TRBV9 and TRBJ1-2): DSGVTQTPKHLITATGQRVTLRCSPRSGDLSVYWYQQSLDQGLQFLIQYYNGEERAKGNILERFSAQQFPDLHSELNLSSLELGDSALYFCASSGQGRNYGYTFGSGTRLTVV.